A single sample is the source of the 30 T cell receptor beta chains below, sequenced in a study of Ad26.COV2.S vaccination and SARS-CoV-2 variants. Repertoires were generated with immunoSEQ multiplex PCR, while TCRdb's copy carries only in-frame clones and drops some. Here the sample spans hundreds of thousands of clones, about 89% being singletons. Stated treatment: 15 to 20 received Ad26.COV2.S at low or high dose, single or two shots; roughly five received placebo; per-sample allocation not given. The investigators took samples on day 63 after the first vaccine or placebo injection. This material consisted of peripheral blood, taken in a trial of Ad26.COV2.S vaccine versus placebo. The receptor set was obtained from a person between 18 and 65 years old who received the Ad26.COV2.S COVID-19 vaccine or a placebo.

This clone was found a few times. V usage is TRBV10-3 and J usage is TRBJ1-3; the D is unclear. The CDR3 is made up of 13 amino acids. In germline, CDR1 is ENHRY, CDR2 SYGVKD. V was pared by 3 bases and J by 0 bases, with 3 bases between. The chain's CDR3 is CAISDPSGNTIYF. The CDR3 DNA sequence: TGTGCCATCAGTGACCCCTCTGGAAACACCATATATTTT.

This chain uses TRBV28 with TRBJ2-6; D might be TRBD1 (6 bases). Trimming stripped 4 bases from V and 2 bases from J, with 21 bases between. Germline V gene lookup returns CDR1 MDHEN and CDR2 SYDVKM. The CDR3 has 19 amino acids. The CDR3 loop is CASSSGQGSILAGANVLTF. The CDR3 bases are TGTGCCAGCAGTTCAGGTCAGGGGAGTATATTAGCTGGGGCCAACGTCCTGACTTTC.

This sequence joins TRBV11-3 and TRBJ2-1, with TRBD2 matching 10 bases. The CDR3 consists of 16 residues. In germline, CDR1 is SGHNT, CDR2 YENEEA. The V gene end was trimmed by 4 bases and the J gene end by 7 bases; junction bases not matched to a gene: 10. The CDR3, as DNA: TGTGCCAGCAGCTCAGTTCTAGCGGGAGTAAGTAATGAGCAGTTCTTC. The encoded protein is CASSSVLAGVSNEQFF.

J is TRBJ1-4 and V is TRBV28; 10 nucleotides match TRBD1. Per the germline V gene, CDR1 is MDHEN and CDR2 is SYDVKM. CDR3 length: 16 amino acids. V lost 2 bases to trimming and J lost 4 bases; unmatched junction nucleotides: 4. CDR3 DNA: TGTGCCAGCAGTTTAATCGGGACAGGGGTTAATGAAAAACTGTTTTTT. Residues: CASSLIGTGVNEKLFF.

The chain carries TRBV28 and TRBJ2-7, with 10 bases aligning to TRBD1. Germline-derived CDR1 and CDR2 are MDHEN and SYDVKM. This CDR3 is built from 14 residues. V dropped 6 bases and J dropped 4; count of bases not matched to a gene: 6. Here the CDR3 reads CASRGTGDDYEQYF. The CDR3 bases are TGTGCCAGCAGGGGGACAGGGGATGATTACGAGCAGTACTTC.

The V call is TRBV30, the J call TRBJ2-5; the D gene is possibly TRBD2 (7 bases). The length of the CDR3 is 18 residues. Trimming took off 3 bases at V and 1 base at J, with 24 bases between the two ends. CDR1 is GTSNPN, CDR2 SVGIG, per germline (reference sequence). Here the CDR3 DNA reads TGTGCCTGGAGAGGGAGGGGACACCCCTTTGAGGGCCAAGAGACCCAGTACTTC. This sequence encodes CAWRGRGHPFEGQETQYF.

The genes are TRBV7-2 and TRBJ2-7; either TRBD1 or TRBD2 may fit D (6 bases each). Trimming shortened V by 7 bases and J by 5 bases, and 15 bases separated the two germline ends. Germline-derived CDR1 and CDR2 are SGHTA and FQGNSA. This CDR3 comprises 13 residues. The CDR3 bases are TGTGCCAGCAATAGGGGGGTACGAGACGAGCAGTACTTC. It specifies CASNRGVRDEQYF.

The chain joins TRBV6-2 or TRBV6-3 to TRBJ1-6; D is unresolved. The germline V and J ends were trimmed by 2 bases and 7 bases, with 6 bases remaining between them. Per the germline V gene, CDR1 is MNHEY and CDR2 is SVGEGT. CDR3 size: 13 residues. CDR3 in DNA: TGTGCCAGCAGTTACAGGGAAAATTCACCCCTCCACTTT. Residues: CASSYRENSPLHF.

The chain joins TRBV18 to TRBJ1-2; 7 bases match TRBD1. Germline V gene sequence: CDR1 KGHSH, CDR2 LQKENI. J gave up 8 bases and V 3 bases, and 9 bases lay outside the gene matches. The CDR3 totals 14 residues. The DNA of the CDR3 is TGTGCCAGCTCACCCGAGGGGGCGGCTTGGGGCTACACCTTC. This gives the protein CASSPEGAAWGYTF.

V gene TRBV19 combines with J gene TRBJ2-7; D call uncertain. The V gene lost 3 bases and the J gene lost 7 bases, with 16 bases spanning the gap. CDR1 is LNHDA, CDR2 SQIVND, per germline (reference sequence). The CDR3 sequence is 14 residues long. The CDR3 sequence is CASSIGVGPWEQYF. CDR3 nucleotides: TGTGCCAGTAGTATTGGGGTAGGGCCTTGGGAGCAGTACTTC.

This chain links TRBV7-2 with TRBJ1-1; D ambiguous. Trimming took off 4 bases at V and 0 bases at J, with 6 bases between the two ends. The CDR3 spans 13 residues. The V gene's germline CDR1 is SGHTA and CDR2 FQGNSA. This CDR3 reads CASSSAMNTEAFF. The CDR3 DNA reads as TGTGCCAGCAGCTCTGCGATGAACACTGAAGCTTTCTTT.

V and J are TRBV19 and TRBJ1-5; no definite D call. The ends were cut back, 10 bases at V and 3 bases at J, with 22 bases in the middle. The CDR3 is 16 amino acids. The germline V gene encodes CDR1 LNHDA and CDR2 SQIVND (reference sequence). This CDR3 reads CATNPTSPSFNQPQHF. CDR3 nucleotide sequence: TGTGCCACCAATCCCACATCTCCTTCCTTCAATCAGCCCCAGCATTTT.

The chain is built from TRBV4-2 and TRBJ2-3; 7 bases match TRBD2. The CDR3 loop spans 14 amino acids. Trimming at V came to 6 bases and at J to 0 bases, leaving 3 bases not matched to a gene. Germline CDR1 is LGHNA and CDR2 is YNFKEQ. The CDR3: CASRGGDSTDTQYF. The CDR3 DNA sequence: TGTGCCAGCAGGGGAGGGGATAGCACAGATACGCAGTATTTT.

This clone was found once. The J gene is TRBJ1-1, the V gene TRBV19; D gene unclear. Trimming shortened V by 1 base and J by 7 bases, and 10 bases separated the two germline ends. The CDR3 is 13 amino acids. CDR1 is LNHDA and CDR2 is SQIVND in the germline V gene (reference sequence). CDR3 protein: CASSIGRAFEAFF. The CDR3 DNA reads as TGTGCCAGTAGTATAGGGCGCGCGTTTGAAGCTTTCTTT. The full variable domain, completed using reference TRBV19 and TRBJ1-1, is DGGITQSPKYLFRKEGQNVTLSCEQNLNHDAMYWYRQDPGQGLRLIYYSQIVNDFQKGDIAEGYSVSREKKESFPLTVTSAQKNPTAFYLCASSIGRAFEAFFGQGTRLTVV.

V usage is TRBV5-1 and J usage is TRBJ2-7; D unclear. Per the germline V gene, CDR1 is SGHRS and CDR2 is YFSETQ. The CDR3 spans 14 residues. V was clipped by 1 base and J by 3 bases, with 11 bases between them. CDR3 DNA: TGCGCCAGCAGCTTGCTAGTCAGGAGCTACGAGCAGTACTTC. Residues: CASSLLVRSYEQYF.

The chain is built from TRBV6-6 and TRBJ2-7, with D unclear. This CDR3 comprises 15 residues. Germline CDR1 MNHNY, CDR2 SVGAGI (reference sequence). The V and J ends lost 0 bases and 2 bases respectively, with 11 bases between them. The CDR3 DNA follows: TGTGCCAGCAGTTACTCCCGGGCCACGGCCTACGAGCAGTACTTC. Translated, it gives CASSYSRATAYEQYF.

V is TRBV3-1 (or the pseudogene TRBV3-2) and J is TRBJ2-3, with 8 bases aligning to TRBD1. CDR3 length equals 16 residues. Germline CDR1 LGHDT, CDR2 YNNKEL (reference sequence). The V gene end was trimmed by 3 bases and the J gene end by 3 bases; junction bases not matched to a gene: 8. The CDR3 reads CASSQARTGWTDTQYF. CDR3 in DNA: TGTGCCAGCAGCCAGGCCCGGACAGGGTGGACAGATACGCAGTATTTT.

V is TRBV12-3 or TRBV12-4 and J is TRBJ1-2; 7 bases fit TRBD1. V gave up 6 bases and J gave up 6 bases; unmatched junction bases: 7. The CDR3 runs to 13 residues. The CDR3 spells CASRLTGRDGYTF. Here the CDR3 DNA reads TGTGCCAGCAGACTGACAGGGCGGGATGGCTACACCTTC.

The chain employs TRBV4-1 and TRBJ1-3, with D perhaps TRBD1 (6 bases). This CDR3 comprises 18 residues. The germline V and J ends were trimmed by 0 bases and 6 bases, with 21 bases remaining between them. CDR1 is MGHRA and CDR2 is YSYEKL in the germline V gene. CDR3 loop: CASSQDWQGIGLANTIYF. DNA for the CDR3: TGCGCCAGCAGCCAAGATTGGCAGGGGATTGGCCTGGCAAACACCATATATTTT.

The rearrangement links TRBV28 to TRBJ2-7, with TRBD1 matching over 10 bases. The CDR3 spans 16 residues. The germline V gene has CDR1 MDHEN and CDR2 SYDVKM. The trim removed 4 bases at V and 8 bases at J, leaving 14 bases unmatched. The CDR3 region is CASSSPQTGGGRKQYF. CDR3 bases: TGTGCCAGCAGTTCACCCCAGACAGGGGGCGGCAGGAAGCAGTACTTC.

J is TRBJ1-2 and V is TRBV19; 8 bases map to TRBD1. Trimming cost V 3 bases and J 3 bases; bases outside gene matches: 3. Germline V gene data show CDR1 as LNHDA and CDR2 as SQIVND (reference sequence). The CDR3 covers 14 residues. The CDR3 region is CASSISTGDYGYTF. The CDR3 DNA sequence: TGTGCCAGTAGTATCTCGACAGGGGACTATGGCTACACCTTC. Drawing the rest from reference TRBV19 and TRBJ1-2, the complete variable domain is DGGITQSPKYLFRKEGQNVTLSCEQNLNHDAMYWYRQDPGQGLRLIYYSQIVNDFQKGDIAEGYSVSREKKESFPLTVTSAQKNPTAFYLCASSISTGDYGYTFGSGTRLTVV.

The rearrangement joins TRBV9 to TRBJ1-5, with TRBD1 matching 7 bases. Unmatched junction bases numbered 7, after V lost 3 bases and J lost 4 bases. CDR3 length equals 15 residues. Looked up from germline, CDR1 is SGDLS and CDR2 is YYNGEE. The CDR3 loop is CASSATGTANQPQHF. For the CDR3, the DNA is TGTGCCAGCAGCGCCACCGGGACAGCTAATCAGCCCCAGCATTTT.

The genes are TRBV2 and TRBJ1-5; D possibly corresponds to TRBD1 (6 bases). The CDR3 covers 15 residues. Germline V gene lookup returns CDR1 SNHLY and CDR2 FYNNEI. Trimming removed 4 bases from V and 2 bases from J, with 12 bases in between. The chain's CDR3 is CASSGQAMGNQPQHF. For the CDR3, the DNA is TGTGCCAGCAGTGGACAGGCGATGGGCAATCAGCCCCAGCATTTT. The full variable domain, rest sourced from reference TRBV2 and TRBJ1-5, is EPEVTQTPSHQVTQMGQEVILRCVPISNHLYFYWYRQILGQKVEFLVSFYNNEISEKSEIFDDQFSVERPDGSNFTLKIRSTKLEDSAMYFCASSGQAMGNQPQHFGDGTRLSIL.

This clone was observed once. The chain couples TRBV28 to TRBJ1-6; D uncertain. CDR1 is MDHEN and CDR2 is SYDVKM in the germline V gene. Trimming pared 6 bases from V and 0 bases from J, leaving 12 bases between. The length of the CDR3 is 16 residues. The CDR3 DNA reads as TGTGCCAGCAGCCCGAGAAGCAGCTCCTATAATTCACCCCTCCACTTT. Its protein product is CASSPRSSSYNSPLHF.

This rearrangement joins TRBV5-1 to TRBJ2-3; 9 nucleotides match TRBD1. V was pared by 3 bases and J by 1 base, with 12 bases of the junction left unmatched. The CDR3 consists of 18 residues. Looked up from germline, CDR1 is SGHRS and CDR2 is YFSETQ. The CDR3 DNA follows: TGCGCCAGCAGCTCTGACAGGGGGTATTGGGGAGGCACAGATACGCAGTATTTT. Translation: CASSSDRGYWGGTDTQYF.

The V and J genes are TRBV7-2 and TRBJ2-7; TRBD2 agrees at 8 bases. Germline CDR1 is SGHTA and CDR2 is FQGNSA. The length of the CDR3 is 16 residues. V gave up 0 bases and J gave up 0 bases; unmatched junction bases: 4. CDR3 amino acids: CASSLAISGASYEQYF. DNA of the CDR3: TGTGCCAGCAGCTTAGCGATTAGCGGGGCCTCCTACGAGCAGTACTTC.

The CDR3 is CASSLRDRAYEQYF. The CDR3 DNA reads as TGTGCCAGCAGCCTCCGGGACAGGGCCTACGAGCAGTACTTC. The chain recombines TRBV7-8 with TRBJ2-7; 9 bases map to TRBD1. The CDR3 contains 14 residues. V lost 5 bases to trimming and J lost 2 bases; unmatched junction nucleotides: 4. Germline loops: CDR1 SGHVS, CDR2 FQNEAQ. The whole variable domain, remainder taken from reference TRBV7-8 and TRBJ2-7, is GAGVSQSPRYKVAKRGQDVALRCDPISGHVSLFWYQQALGQGPEFLTYFQNEAQLDKSGLPSDRFFAERPEGSVSTLKIQRTQQEDSAVYLCASSLRDRAYEQYFGPGTRLTVT.

The genes are TRBV29-1 and TRBJ1-1; D not resolved. Trimming left V 6 bases short and J 4 bases short, with 9 bases between. Germline CDR1 reads SQVTM; CDR2 reads ANQGSEA. The CDR3 is made up of 11 amino acids. The CDR3 sequence is CSVVWATEAFF. The CDR3 DNA reads as TGCAGCGTGGTCTGGGCCACTGAAGCTTTCTTT.

The chain has TRBV11-1 and TRBJ2-1, with 13 bases matching TRBD2. Germline V CDR1 and CDR2: SGHAT, FQDESV (reference sequence). V lost 5 bases, J lost 4 bases, and 5 bases stayed unmatched. There are 16 residues in the CDR3. CDR3 coding DNA: TGTGCCAGCAGCCTGGGGACTAGCGGGACATACAATGAGCAGTTCTTC. Translated: CASSLGTSGTYNEQFF.

This clone was detected only once. The chain links TRBV2 to TRBJ2-1, with 11 bases lining up with TRBD1. Germline trimming cut 2 bases from V and 7 bases from J; bases unmatched to any gene: 7. The germline V gene encodes CDR1 SNHLY and CDR2 FYNNEI. CDR3 length: 16 amino acids. The CDR3 nucleotides are TGTGCCAGCAGTGAACCCCGGACAGGGGGCCGGAATGAGCAGTTCTTC. This gives the protein CASSEPRTGGRNEQFF. Variable domain in full (rest from reference TRBV2 and TRBJ2-1): EPEVTQTPSHQVTQMGQEVILRCVPISNHLYFYWYRQILGQKVEFLVSFYNNEISEKSEIFDDQFSVERPDGSNFTLKIRSTKLEDSAMYFCASSEPRTGGRNEQFFGPGTRLTVL.